A single sample gave rise to the 31 T cell receptor beta chains below, sequenced in a study of T cell repertoires in aging, cancer and after chemotherapy. Peripheral blood genomic DNA, not sorted cells or RNA, was the template. Rearranged V-D-J TRB sequences were amplified with a mixed TRB-A/B primer pool. Each CDR3 protein gets one entry after TCRdb re-called the multiplex PCR reads with MiXCR. The sample holds 8,100 or so distinct CDR3 sequences, under 35% seen once. Sequenced: blood. Receptor source: a human donor in good health.

The DNA for the CDR3 is TGCAGTGCTAGGCGTGGGGGGCATCAGCCCCAGCATTTT. It is translated as CSARRGGHQPQHF. The chain carries TRBV20-1 and TRBJ1-5, with D maybe TRBD1 (6 bases). This CDR3 is 13 amino acids long. V was pared by 3 bases and J by 5 bases, with 11 bases between. Germline CDR1 and CDR2: DFQATT and SNEGSKA (reference sequence).

The chain couples TRBV24-1 to TRBJ2-3, with TRBD1 as a possible D gene (6 bases). Trimming cost V 3 bases and J 0 bases, with 15 bases left between them. Germline V CDR1 and CDR2: KGHDR, SFDVKD. The CDR3 has 17 amino acids. The CDR3: CATSDTVGGPSTDTQYF. CDR3 DNA: TGTGCCACCAGTGATACTGTTGGGGGCCCGAGCACAGATACGCAGTATTTT.

This clonotype was counted a few times. V gene TRBV6-4 combines with J gene TRBJ2-7, with 11 bases lining up with TRBD1. V shed 6 bases, J shed 2 bases, and the junction held 3 bases outside the gene matches. The CDR3 spans 14 residues. Germline CDR1 is MRHNA and CDR2 is SNTAGT. CDR3 DNA sequence: TGTGCCAGCAGCGAGGGACAGGGGGCCTACGAGCAGTACTTC. This sequence encodes CASSEGQGAYEQYF.

The V and J genes are TRBV12-3 or TRBV12-4 and TRBJ1-3; 8 nucleotides match TRBD1. The CDR3 runs 14 residues. V dropped 5 bases and J dropped 3; count of bases not matched to a gene: 3. The CDR3 spells CASSRDRFGNTIYF. For the CDR3, the DNA is TGTGCCAGCAGTAGGGACAGGTTTGGAAACACCATATATTTT.

A few counts support this clonotype. The chain couples TRBV6-5 to TRBJ2-1; D not resolved. This CDR3 spans 15 amino acids. The germline gives CDR1 MNHEY, CDR2 SVGAGI. V was cut by 0 bases and J by 2 bases, with 8 bases left in between. The CDR3 bases are TGTGCCAGCAGTTACTCGTCGCCTACCTACAATGAGCAGTTCTTC. Protein product: CASSYSSPTYNEQFF.

This chain links TRBV6-5 with TRBJ2-7; the match to TRBD1 covers 7 bases. CDR3 size: 14 residues. The germline gives CDR1 MNHEY, CDR2 SVGAGI. V gave up 6 bases and J gave up 6 bases; unmatched junction bases: 11. This CDR3 is CASSRGSRYSEQYF. CDR3 sequence (DNA): TGTGCCAGCAGCAGGGGGTCTAGATACAGCGAGCAGTACTTC.

V gene TRBV7-3 combines with J gene TRBJ2-7; D uncertain. Germline V lookup: CDR1 SGHTA, CDR2 FQGTGA. V was shortened by 5 bases and J by 7 bases, with 15 bases between the two germline ends. The CDR3 has 13 residues. This chain's CDR3 is CASSPPGRREQYF. In DNA form, the CDR3 reads TGTGCCAGCAGCCCCCCGGGCCGGAGAGAGCAGTACTTC.

This rearrangement joins TRBV28 to TRBJ2-7, with a weak D call TRBD2 (5 bases). Germline V CDR1 and CDR2: MDHEN, SYDVKM. With 6 bases removed from V and 3 bases from J, the gap between germline ends came to 15 bases. The CDR3 spans 14 residues. Written as DNA, the CDR3 is TGTGCCAGCAGGGACTCACGTCCCCTCTACGAGCAGTACTTC. This codes for CASRDSRPLYEQYF.

Regarding this clonotype: At one boundary the junction diverges from the germline segment, which might be a read error. The chain uses TRBV6-6 and TRBJ1-5; the match to TRBD1 covers 7 bases. The CDR3 spans 14 residues. The germline V gene has CDR1 MNHNY and CDR2 SVGAGI (reference sequence). The CDR3 sequence is CASNDRAGNQPQHF. The CDR3 DNA reads TGCGCCAGCAACGACAGGGCAGGGAATCAGCCCCAGCATTTT.

The V call is TRBV4-2, the J call TRBJ1-2; TRBD1 might be the D (5 bases). V lost 1 base, J lost 6 bases, and 18 bases lay in between. Germline CDR1 LGHNA, CDR2 YNFKEQ. The CDR3 covers 16 residues. CDR3 sequence: CASSQGPAGLKHGYTF. The DNA of the CDR3 is TGTGCCAGCAGCCAAGGGCCGGCGGGGCTCAAACATGGCTACACCTTC.

This clonotype has just a few counts. This chain connects TRBV12-3 or TRBV12-4 to TRBJ2-3; D remains unclear. Trimming stripped 2 bases from V and 1 base from J, with 16 bases between. The CDR3 contains 17 residues. CDR3 region: CASSLRVGGLRTDTQYF. DNA of the CDR3: TGTGCCAGCAGTTTAAGGGTAGGCGGCTTACGCACAGATACGCAGTATTTT.

This clonotype was seen a handful of times. CDR3 nucleotides: TGCGCCAGCAGCCAAACACAGGGGGCCCACGAGCAGTACTTC. This gives the protein CASSQTQGAHEQYF. The chain uses TRBV4-1 and TRBJ2-7, with 9 bases identical to TRBD1. V lost 2 bases to trimming and J lost 5 bases; unmatched junction nucleotides: 4. The CDR3 consists of 14 residues. The germline gives CDR1 MGHRA, CDR2 YSYEKL.

Here the CDR3 DNA reads TGCAGTGCTAGCGGGGGGGGGCAGTCGAACTACGAGCAGTACTTC. Amino acids: CSASGGGQSNYEQYF. The J gene is TRBJ2-7, the V gene TRBV20-1; 8 bases line up with TRBD2. Trimming removed 3 bases from V and 3 bases from J; junction bases left unmatched: 10. Germline V gene lookup returns CDR1 DFQATT and CDR2 SNEGSKA (reference sequence). The CDR3 length is 15 residues.

This clonotype appeared a few times. This chain connects TRBV18 to TRBJ2-5, with TRBD2 identical over 15 bases. The germline CDR1 and CDR2 sequences are KGHSH and LQKENI. The CDR3 has 16 residues. V lost 6 bases to trimming and J lost 4 bases; unmatched junction nucleotides: 6. CDR3 in amino acids: CASSPGLAGGRETQYF. The DNA for the CDR3 is TGTGCCAGCTCCCCCGGACTAGCGGGAGGGAGAGAGACCCAGTACTTC.

In its sample, this clonotype was seen a few times. The J gene is TRBJ2-7, the V gene TRBV6-1; D not resolved. Germline-derived CDR1 and CDR2 are MNHNS and SASEGT. Trimming removed 4 bases at V and 0 bases at J, with 10 bases between. CDR3 size: 14 residues. The CDR3 protein is CASSARGASYEQYF. The CDR3 bases are TGTGCCAGCAGTGCTCGTGGAGCCTCCTACGAGCAGTACTTC.

The J gene is TRBJ2-2, the V gene TRBV5-4; 8 bases are a match to TRBD2. CDR3 length: 17 residues. Germline values: CDR1 SGHNT, CDR2 YYREEE (reference sequence). V was clipped by 0 bases and J by 3 bases; unmatched bases: 7. CDR3 sequence (DNA): TGTGCCAGCAGCTTGGTGCGGGAGGCGCTAGACACCGGGGAGCTGTTTTTT. Translating gives CASSLVREALDTGELFF.

This clonotype is medium-sized within its sample. This sequence joins TRBV29-1 and TRBJ1-1; the D is unclear. The CDR3 covers 13 residues. V was pared by 5 bases and J by 8 bases, with 18 bases between. The germline V gene encodes CDR1 SQVTM and CDR2 ANQGSEA. CDR3 DNA sequence: TGCAGCGTTCATACAACGGCCGGACTCGAAGCTTTCTTT. Residues: CSVHTTAGLEAFF.

This clonotype was seen only a few times. The rearrangement links TRBV19 to TRBJ1-1; 7 bases align to TRBD1. This CDR3 is built from 16 residues. Trimming took 1 base from V and 0 from J; bases not matched to a gene: 5. Germline CDR1 is LNHDA and CDR2 is SQIVND (reference sequence). The CDR3 DNA follows: TGTGCCAGTAGTATAGGCAGGGGGAACATGAACACTGAAGCTTTCTTT. Its translation is CASSIGRGNMNTEAFF.

This clonotype was detected only a few times. The rearrangement joins TRBV5-5 to TRBJ2-1; D unclear. Germline V gives CDR1 SGHKS, CDR2 YYEKEE (reference sequence). CDR3 length: 14 residues. Trimming left V 2 bases short and J 1 base short, with 7 bases between. CDR3 residues: CASSFGGSYNEQFF. As DNA, the CDR3 is TGTGCCAGCAGCTTCGGCGGTTCCTACAATGAGCAGTTCTTC.

The rearrangement joins TRBV7-2 to TRBJ1-2, with 12 bases aligning to TRBD1. Losses at the gene ends were 2 bases for V and 7 bases for J; bases not matched to a gene: 11. CDR1 SGHTA and CDR2 FQGNSA come from the germline V gene. This CDR3 has 17 amino acids. The CDR3 DNA reads as TGTGCCAGCAGCTTATTGGGGTCAGGGACAGGGGGCACTGGCTACACCTTC. Its protein is CASSLLGSGTGGTGYTF. The variable domain in full, with the rest retrieved from reference TRBV7-2 and TRBJ1-2, is GAGVSQSPSNKVTEKGKDVELRCDPISGHTALYWYRQSLGQGLEFLIYFQGNSAPDKSGLPSDRFSAERTGGSVSTLTIQRTQQEDSAVYLCASSLLGSGTGGTGYTFGSGTRLTVV.

By proportion, this clonotype is medium-sized. The chain employs TRBV6-1 and TRBJ2-3; D is undetermined. The CDR3 length is 13 residues. The germline gives CDR1 MNHNS, CDR2 SASEGT. The ends were cut back, 4 bases at V and 2 bases at J, with 7 bases in the middle. In nucleotides, the CDR3 is TGTGCCAGCAGTGTAGGTCTCACAGATACGCAGTATTTT. Translation: CASSVGLTDTQYF.

In its sample, this clonotype was seen a few times. The V call is TRBV11-3, the J call TRBJ2-5; D not resolved. This CDR3 is 13 amino acids long. The V end was cut by 6 bases, the J end by 2 bases, with 10 bases between. Germline CDR1 reads SGHNT; CDR2 reads YENEEA. The CDR3 nucleotides read TGTGCCAGCAGTTTTGACCCGCAAGAGACCCAGTACTTC. This encodes CASSFDPQETQYF.

The chain employs TRBV20-1 and TRBJ2-2; possible D gene TRBD2, 5 bases. V lost 3 bases, J lost 4 bases, and 18 bases lay in between. The CDR3 has 16 amino acids. CDR1 is DFQATT, CDR2 SNEGSKA, per germline (reference sequence). CDR3 nucleotides: TGCAGTGCTAGGGCCGGGGAAACTCGGGTCACCGGGGAGCTGTTTTTT. Its protein is CSARAGETRVTGELFF.

V gene TRBV5-4 combines with J gene TRBJ2-2, with 10 bases aligning to TRBD2. V lost 0 bases to trimming and J lost 6 bases; unmatched junction nucleotides: 2. CDR3 length: 15 amino acids. Germline CDR1 reads SGHNT; CDR2 reads YYREEE (reference sequence). CDR3 residues: CASSLGLAGAGELFF. The DNA of the CDR3 is TGTGCCAGCAGCTTGGGGCTAGCGGGGGCCGGGGAGCTGTTTTTT.

This clonotype appeared a few times. The chain uses TRBV7-2 and TRBJ2-1; D is possibly TRBD2 (6 bases). V was clipped by 3 bases and J by 3 bases, with 21 bases between them. The germline gives CDR1 SGHTA, CDR2 FQGNSA. This CDR3 comprises 18 residues. This chain's CDR3 is CASSLISRAGSGYNEQFF. The CDR3 bases are TGTGCCAGCAGCTTGATCTCGAGAGCGGGTTCGGGCTACAATGAGCAGTTCTTC.

The rearrangement uses TRBV20-1 and TRBJ2-1, with TRBD2 identical over 11 bases. Germline CDR1 and CDR2: DFQATT and SNEGSKA (reference sequence). Trimming cost V 3 bases and J 5 bases; bases outside gene matches: 6. This CDR3 contains 15 residues. CDR3 sequence (DNA): TGCAGTGCTAGGGAACTAGCGGGAGAGAACAATGAGCAGTTCTTC. Amino acid sequence: CSARELAGENNEQFF.

This clonotype was counted only a few times. The chain combines TRBV5-5 with TRBJ1-1; D unresolved. The CDR3 sequence is 13 residues long. The germline V gene has CDR1 SGHKS and CDR2 YYEKEE (reference sequence). V was pared by 2 bases and J by 3 bases, with 8 bases between. This chain's CDR3 is CASSFSADTEAFF. The CDR3 coding sequence is TGTGCCAGCAGCTTCAGCGCCGACACTGAAGCTTTCTTT.

This clonotype was seen a few times. This sequence joins TRBV20-1 and TRBJ2-7, with TRBD1 matching 9 bases. Germline CDR1 DFQATT, CDR2 SNEGSKA (reference sequence). V was clipped by 1 base and J by 5 bases; unmatched bases: 9. The CDR3 has 15 residues. DNA of the CDR3: TGCAGTGCTAGAGCCGTCCCGGGACAGGGAAACGAGCAGTACTTC. Encoded protein: CSARAVPGQGNEQYF.

This clonotype was observed a handful of times. The rearrangement uses TRBV6-5 and TRBJ2-1; the match to TRBD2 covers 8 bases. There are 14 residues in the CDR3. Trimming at V came to 4 bases and at J to 8 bases, leaving 7 bases not matched to a gene. Germline-derived CDR1 and CDR2 are MNHEY and SVGAGI. The CDR3 DNA reads TGTGCCAGCAGTTCAGCGGGAGAGGGTGATGAGCAGTTCTTC. Translating it yields CASSSAGEGDEQFF.

The V gene is TRBV30, the J gene TRBJ1-1; D is unclear. The germline V and J ends were trimmed by 1 base and 6 bases, with 12 bases remaining between them. This CDR3 contains 13 residues. The germline CDR1 and CDR2 sequences are GTSNPN and SVGIG (reference sequence). The CDR3 DNA sequence: TGTGCCTGGAGTGGGCCCCGTGTGGCTGAAGCTTTCTTT. Protein: CAWSGPRVAEAFF.

The chain joins TRBV18 to TRBJ1-5; 9 nucleotides match TRBD1. Germline V gene lookup returns CDR1 KGHSH and CDR2 LQKENI. The junction had 8 bases not matched to a gene; V was cut back by 4 bases and J by 1 base. The CDR3 runs 17 residues. The CDR3, as DNA: TGTGCCAGCTCACTGGGACAGGGAGGAAGGAGCAATCAGCCCCAGCATTTT. Translating gives CASSLGQGGRSNQPQHF. Complete variable domain (other parts from reference TRBV18 and TRBJ1-5): NAGVMQNPRHLVRRRGQEARLRCSPMKGHSHVYWYRQLPEEGLKFMVYLQKENIIDESGMPKERFSAEFPKEGPSILRIQQVVRGDSAAYFCASSLGQGGRSNQPQHFGDGTRLSIL.